This T cell receptor beta chain was retrieved from a study of T cell responses to AZD1222 COVID-19 vaccine. Study results and limitations: Seropositive status at baseline applied to only five or six AZD1222 recipients. Vaccine-associated CD4 TCRs ranged over spike, dominating at 160-218 and 743-854. Clonal diversity may have been underestimated, and the donors were mostly white British, with more females than males. Only after the peak T cell response were repertoires sampled.

The table lists this clone with a count of one. The antigen is unknown. This CDR3 has 16 residues. V lost 0 bases, J lost 5 bases, and 8 bases stayed unmatched. CDR1 is MNHEY, CDR2 SVGAGI, per germline. Profiled with immunoSEQ multiplex PCR; TCRdb holds only in-frame clones, not every one. The sample has some 100,000 clones, around 87% seen once. The J gene is TRBJ2-5, the V gene TRBV6-5; TRBD1 matches 8 bases. This clonotype originated in an adult who received the AZD1222 COVID-19 vaccine. Material: peripheral blood, obtained 28 days after the second AZD1222 dose. The CDR3 reads CASSYSGTGISETQYF. The CDR3 nucleotides are TGTGCCAGCAGTTACTCGGGGACAGGCATCTCTGAGACCCAGTACTTC.